In this sample, the clone carrying this TCR beta chain turned up a few times. From the 5' RACE reads, TCRdb called clonotypes with MiXCR, one entry per CDR3 protein. The sample contains just under 6,000 distinct CDR3 sequences, less than 60% of which appear only once. The CDR3 is made up of 11 amino acids. V lost 4 bases to trimming and J lost 5 bases, with 8 bases between them. CDR1 SQVTM and CDR2 ANQGSEA come from the germline V gene. This receptor was identified in a female donor with breast cancer. The V and J genes are TRBV29-1 and TRBJ2-5; possible D gene TRBD2, 5 bases. Source material: naive CD4+ T cells sorted from blood. Subset defined: naive CD4+ T cells, CD4+CD45RA+CD25-. CDR3 sequence (DNA): TGCAGCGTTGTTGGGAGTGAGACCCAGTACTTC. Protein sequence: CSVVGSETQYF.